These 17 T cell receptor beta chains were all obtained from the same sample, sequenced in a study of identifying expanded T cells in peripheral blood. Sequencing was performed with immunoSEQ multiplex PCR; in TCRdb, only in-frame clones are kept and a portion is missing. The table records about 97,000 clones, approximately 90% of them present only once. Sequenced: blood. These receptors came from a person aged 18 to 70 in good health.

In its sample, this clone was seen a few times. The rearrangement joins TRBV13 to TRBJ1-6, with D hard to call. Germline assignment: CDR1 PRHDT and CDR2 FYEKMQ (reference sequence). This CDR3 has 14 residues. Trimming stripped 2 bases from V and 10 bases from J, with 12 bases between. CDR3 DNA: TGTGCCAGCAGCTTATTTGTTGTCGGATCACCCCTCCACTTT. This codes for CASSLFVVGSPLHF.

The V and J genes are TRBV29-1 and TRBJ1-2; D call uncertain. The V end was cut by 3 bases, the J end by 13 bases, with 6 bases between. Germline V lookup: CDR1 SQVTM, CDR2 ANQGSEA. CDR3 length equals 8 residues. The CDR3 is CSVDEGTF. The CDR3 nucleotides are TGCAGCGTTGATGAGGGCACCTTC.

The V gene is TRBV7-9, the J gene TRBJ1-3; D not certain. The CDR3 has 14 residues. Germline V CDR1 and CDR2: SEHNR, FQNEAQ (reference sequence). The V gene lost 6 bases and the J gene lost 0 bases, with 9 bases spanning the gap. The CDR3 is CASSPSSSGNTIYF. The CDR3 DNA sequence: TGTGCCAGCAGTCCCTCGAGCTCTGGAAACACCATATATTTT. Full variable domain (remainder filled in from reference TRBV7-9 and TRBJ1-3): DTGVSQNPRHKITKRGQNVTFRCDPISEHNRLYWYRQTLGQGPEFLTYFQNEAQLEKSRLLSDRFSAERPKGSFSTLEIQRTEQGDSAMYLCASSPSSSGNTIYFGEGSWLTVV.

The chain has TRBV5-6 and TRBJ2-2; D possibly matches TRBD1 or TRBD2 (5 bases each). This CDR3 has 13 residues. Per the germline V gene, CDR1 is SGHDT and CDR2 is YYEEEE. V lost 3 bases, J lost 4 bases, and 7 bases lay in between. The CDR3 sequence: CASSSGATGELFF. Here the CDR3 DNA reads TGTGCCAGCAGCTCCGGGGCCACCGGGGAGCTGTTTTTT.

J is TRBJ2-1 and V is TRBV14; a possible D gene is TRBD1 (6 bases). The germline V gene has CDR1 SGHDN and CDR2 FVKESK. V gave up 8 bases and J gave up 9 bases, with 23 bases separating them. CDR3 length equals 15 residues. CDR3 loop: CASYRDPLCRGEQFF. In DNA, the CDR3 is TGTGCCAGCTACAGGGACCCCTTATGCCGGGGTGAGCAGTTCTTC. Full variable domain (rest looked up from reference TRBV14 and TRBJ2-1): EAGVTQFPSHSVIEKGQTVTLRCDPISGHDNLYWYRRVMGKEIKFLLHFVKESKQDESGMPNNRFLAERTGGTYSTLKVQPAELEDSGVYFCASYRDPLCRGEQFFGPGTRLTVL.

V usage is TRBV28 and J usage is TRBJ2-7; 9 positions match TRBD2. This CDR3 has 16 residues. CDR1 and CDR2 (germline): MDHEN, SYDVKM. Trimming cost V 5 bases and J 5 bases; bases outside gene matches: 13. The CDR3 DNA sequence: TGTGCCAGCAGTCCCCGACTGGCGGGAGGGCCCCACGAGCAGTACTTC. Amino acids: CASSPRLAGGPHEQYF. Combining the CDR3 with reference TRBV28 and TRBJ2-7 gives the whole variable domain DVKVTQSSRYLVKRTGEKVFLECVQDMDHENMFWYRQDPGLGLRLIYFSYDVKMKEKGDIPEGYSVSREKKERFSLILESASTNQTSMYLCASSPRLAGGPHEQYFGPGTRLTVT.

The J gene is TRBJ2-2, the V gene TRBV18; D not resolved. Trimming stripped 2 bases from V and 0 bases from J, with 7 bases between. This CDR3 is 15 amino acids long. CDR1 and CDR2 from the germline V gene are KGHSH and LQKENI. CDR3: CASSPNSPNTGELFF. In DNA, the CDR3 is TGTGCCAGCTCACCAAACAGCCCGAACACCGGGGAGCTGTTTTTT.

This clone was found a few times. The chain recombines TRBV12-5 with TRBJ2-3; 8 bases are shared with TRBD2. This CDR3 comprises 14 residues. Trimming removed 6 bases from V and 2 bases from J; junction bases left unmatched: 4. CDR1 and CDR2 (germline): LGHNT, FRNRAP. CDR3 residues: CASGRGGYTDTQYF. The CDR3 bases are TGTGCTAGTGGCCGCGGGGGGTACACAGATACGCAGTATTTT.

V and J are TRBV6-5 and TRBJ2-3; maybe TRBD1 (5 bases). Germline CDR1 and CDR2: MNHEY and SVGAGI. V dropped 0 bases and J dropped 0 bases, with 7 bases sitting between them. The CDR3 length is 15 residues. CDR3 DNA: TGTGCCAGCAGTTACTCCAGGGATAGCACAGATACGCAGTATTTT. It encodes CASSYSRDSTDTQYF.

This rearrangement joins TRBV30 to TRBJ1-2, with D unresolved. The CDR3 runs 12 residues. Germline CDR1 reads GTSNPN; CDR2 reads SVGIG (reference sequence). Trimming removed 2 bases at V and 7 bases at J, with 11 bases between. The DNA of the CDR3 is TGTGCCTGGAGTTTATGGGAGAGTGGCTACACCTTC. Its protein product is CAWSLWESGYTF.

J is TRBJ2-5 and V is TRBV9, with 9 bases aligning to TRBD2. Trimming at V came to 0 bases and at J to 2 bases, leaving 8 bases not matched to a gene. CDR3 size: 17 residues. The germline V gene has CDR1 SGDLS and CDR2 YYNGEE. CDR3 sequence (DNA): TGTGCCAGCAGCGTAGACCCCCTAGCGGGAATACAAGAGACCCAGTACTTC. Its protein product is CASSVDPLAGIQETQYF. Full variable domain (outside the CDR3, taken from reference TRBV9 and TRBJ2-5): DSGVTQTPKHLITATGQRVTLRCSPRSGDLSVYWYQQSLDQGLQFLIQYYNGEERAKGNILERFSAQQFPDLHSELNLSSLELGDSALYFCASSVDPLAGIQETQYFGPGTRLLVL.

This chain uses TRBV7-9 with TRBJ2-7; D perhaps matches TRBD1 (6 bases). Trimming shortened V by 5 bases and J by 2 bases, and 13 bases separated the two germline ends. Germline loops: CDR1 SEHNR, CDR2 FQNEAQ (reference sequence). CDR3 length equals 14 residues. The DNA for the CDR3 is TGTGCCAGCAGCGAGGGGGACACTACCTACGAGCAGTACTTC. It yields the protein CASSEGDTTYEQYF.

V gene TRBV7-7 combines with J gene TRBJ2-1; D not resolved. In germline, CDR1 is SSHAT, CDR2 FNYEAQ (reference sequence). This CDR3 has 14 residues. Trimming took 5 bases from V and 8 from J, leaving 16 bases between them. CDR3 residues: CASSPRDGYDEQFF. The CDR3 region has the DNA TGTGCCAGCAGCCCGAGAGACGGGTACGATGAGCAGTTCTTC.

The chain joins TRBV6-1 to TRBJ2-3; D call uncertain. This CDR3 has 12 residues. From germline, CDR1 is MNHNS and CDR2 SASEGT. Trimming removed 7 bases at V and 2 bases at J, with 7 bases between. CDR3 bases: TGTGCCAGCACTCCCATCACAGATACGCAGTATTTT. It translates to CASTPITDTQYF.

This sequence joins TRBV7-9 and TRBJ2-1; no reliable D call. With 7 bases removed from V and 1 base from J, the gap between germline ends came to 20 bases. CDR1 SEHNR and CDR2 FQNEAQ come from the germline V gene (reference sequence). The CDR3 has 17 residues. The CDR3 nucleotides read TGTGCCAGCACGAGTCCCGCGGTGGGCAGTTCCTACAATGAGCAGTTCTTC. This encodes CASTSPAVGSSYNEQFF. The full variable domain, completed using reference TRBV7-9 and TRBJ2-1, is DTGVSQNPRHKITKRGQNVTFRCDPISEHNRLYWYRQTLGQGPEFLTYFQNEAQLEKSRLLSDRFSAERPKGSFSTLEIQRTEQGDSAMYLCASTSPAVGSSYNEQFFGPGTRLTVL.

The chain carries TRBV5-4 and TRBJ2-1, with D uncertain. CDR1 is SGHNT, CDR2 YYREEE, per germline (reference sequence). The germline V and J ends were trimmed by 4 bases and 15 bases, with 17 bases remaining between them. The CDR3 totals 12 residues. This CDR3 is CASSLSGDLPFF. CDR3 nucleotides: TGTGCCAGCAGCCTCAGTGGGGATCTACCGTTCTTC.

The chain has TRBV11-2 and TRBJ2-1, with 11 bases identical to TRBD2. This CDR3 has 17 residues. The germline V gene encodes CDR1 SGHAT and CDR2 FQNNGV. The J segment lost 3 bases and the V segment lost 0 bases, leaving 4 bases of the junction unmatched. The CDR3 DNA sequence: TGTGCCAGCAGCTTAGAGGGACTAGCGGAACGCTACAATGAGCAGTTCTTC. Its translation is CASSLEGLAERYNEQFF.